Each of the 9 T cell receptor beta chains below was sequenced from the same sample in a study of blood T cells in healthy people across ages. PCR was performed a second time for about 7 to 11 cycles using a sample-barcoded 5' primer and a J-beta primer mix. TCRdb re-analysed the 5' RACE reads in MiXCR, keeping a single row per CDR3 protein. Here the sample spans just under 750,000 distinct CDR3 sequences, 22% being singletons. The material sequenced was blood. The receptors come from an older man in good health.

A few counts support this clonotype. The V call is TRBV5-1, the J call TRBJ1-1, with D possibly matching TRBD1 (6 bases). V was pared by 4 bases and J by 0 bases, with 13 bases between. Germline lookup yields CDR1 SGHRS and CDR2 YFSETQ. The CDR3 totals 15 residues. The CDR3 DNA reads as TGCGCCAGCAGCGCGGGACACCACATGAACACTGAAGCTTTCTTT. Protein product: CASSAGHHMNTEAFF.

This clonotype came up a few times. The V call is TRBV12-3 or TRBV12-4, the J call TRBJ2-5, with TRBD2 matching 12 bases. Judging by the DNA end, TRBJ2-1 fits better; the J call may be wrong. This CDR3 comprises 14 residues. Here the CDR3 reads CASTLAGGYHEQFF. The CDR3 DNA sequence: TGTGCCAGCACCCTAGCGGGAGGGTACCATGAGCAGTTCTTC.

This clonotype was counted between two and nine times. The J gene is TRBJ2-5, the V gene TRBV20-1; maybe TRBD1 (5 bases). Germline assignment: CDR1 DFQATT and CDR2 SNEGSKA (reference sequence). The CDR3 spans 12 residues. The CDR3 region is CAVDKGRETQYF. The CDR3 DNA reads as TGCGCAGTAGATAAGGGGCGTGAGACCCAGTACTTC.

This clonotype has just a few counts. The rearrangement links TRBV5-1 to TRBJ1-1; D unresolved. This CDR3 has 12 residues. The V gene's germline CDR1 is SGHRS and CDR2 YFSETQ. Trimming took off 0 bases at V and 6 bases at J, with 6 bases between the two ends. DNA for the CDR3: TGCGCCAGCAGCTTGGCCAGCGCTGAAGCTTTCTTT. Its protein is CASSLASAEAFF.

This clonotype was seen only a few times. CDR3 DNA sequence: TGTGCCAGCAGTTTCTTACTAGCGGGGGGGTCTGAGCAGTTCTTC. It codes for CASSFLLAGGSEQFF. V and J are TRBV12-3 or TRBV12-4 and TRBJ2-1; 13 positions agree with TRBD2. Trimming took 3 bases from V and 9 from J; bases not matched to a gene: 5. CDR3 length equals 15 residues.

The V gene is TRBV7-9, the J gene TRBJ1-5, with 8 nucleotides matching TRBD1. Trimming at V came to 1 base and at J to 7 bases, leaving 3 bases not matched to a gene. CDR1 SEHNR and CDR2 FQNEAQ come from the germline V gene (reference sequence). CDR3 size: 14 residues. The CDR3 region has the DNA TGTGCCAGCAGCTTAGTCGGACAGGGCCAGCCCCAGCATTTT. It is translated as CASSLVGQGQPQHF.

The genes are TRBV2 and TRBJ2-4, with 7 positions matching TRBD1. The length of the CDR3 is 13 residues. The V gene's germline CDR1 is SNHLY and CDR2 FYNNEI. The ends lost 9 bases at V and 0 bases at J; junction bases unmatched: 2. The CDR3 sequence is CARGGSAKNIQYF. The CDR3 DNA reads as TGTGCCAGAGGGGGCTCAGCCAAAAACATTCAGTACTTC.

This sequence joins TRBV10-3 and TRBJ2-7, with 7 bases fitting TRBD1. Germline CDR1 and CDR2: ENHRY and SYGVKD. The J segment lost 4 bases and the V segment lost 11 bases, leaving 8 bases of the junction unmatched. The length of the CDR3 is 12 residues. CDR3 in DNA: TGTGCCGTACAGGGGAATGGGTACGAGCAGTACTTC. Translated, it gives CAVQGNGYEQYF.

The chain joins TRBV12-3 or TRBV12-4 to TRBJ2-5, with TRBD1 as a possible D gene (8 bases). The CDR3 runs to 16 residues. V shed 5 bases and J shed 4 bases, with 20 bases lying between them. CDR3 in amino acids: CASSTTGQGGLETQYF. DNA for the CDR3: TGTGCCAGCAGTACTACAGGACAGGGAGGGTTAGAGACCCAGTACTTC.